The next 28 T cell receptor beta chains were all read from a single sample in a study of shared clonotypes between healthy human individuals (TCRdb year 2020). Library method: the immunoSEQ multiplex PCR assay. TCRdb re-hosts the immuneACCESS table, in-frame sequences only. Its copies lack some clones; in the studies checked, an unresolved V gene accounts for under half of them, and the cause for the rest is not known. This sample comprises about 2.1 million clones, about 92% of them detected only once. The leading ten clones occupy under 2% of the sample. For the CD8 naive samples, CD45RO-negative cells were positively selected for CCR7, yielding a CD45RA+CCR7+ population from which TemRA cells were excluded. Sequences were obtained from naive CD8+ T cells from PBMCs. Interpreted using the paper, the cell subset or site label stands for: CD45RA+CCR7+. These TCRs come from a man aged 18-30 years in good health. Some clones in this sample may be carry-over from other donors' samples.

The chain carries TRBV18 and TRBJ2-7; D is possibly TRBD1 (6 bases). V lost 5 bases and J lost 2, with 16 bases in between. The length of the CDR3 is 15 residues. CDR1 KGHSH and CDR2 LQKENI come from the germline V gene. The CDR3 sequence: CASSVGRQEPYEQYF. CDR3 bases: TGTGCCAGCTCAGTAGGGCGACAGGAACCCTACGAGCAGTACTTC.

This clone appeared a single time. This rearrangement joins TRBV7-9 to TRBJ2-2, with 10 nucleotides matching TRBD1. The CDR3 loop spans 17 amino acids. Trimming removed 5 bases from V and 3 bases from J; junction bases left unmatched: 9. Germline V gene data show CDR1 as SEHNR and CDR2 as FQNEAQ (reference sequence). The CDR3 DNA follows: TGTGCCAGCAGCGCTCACCGGGACAGGGGTGACACCGGGGAGCTGTTTTTT. As protein: CASSAHRDRGDTGELFF.

The rearrangement uses TRBV13 and TRBJ2-2, with 7 nucleotides matching TRBD2. The CDR3 is 16 residues long. V gave up 5 bases and J gave up 3 bases; unmatched junction bases: 9. The V gene's germline CDR1 is PRHDT and CDR2 FYEKMQ (reference sequence). The chain's CDR3 is CASSGGLGGDTGELFF. CDR3 nucleotide sequence: TGTGCCAGCAGCGGAGGACTAGGAGGTGACACCGGGGAGCTGTTTTTT.

The V and J genes are TRBV4-3 and TRBJ2-5, with TRBD2 matching over 13 bases. V lost 2 bases and J lost 1; bases outside the gene matches: 10. Germline V lookup: CDR1 LGHNA, CDR2 YSLEER. This CDR3 is 19 amino acids long. In nucleotides, the CDR3 is TGCGCCAGCAGCCAAACCGGACTAGCGGGAGCTGGGGGCCAAGAGACCCAGTACTTC. Translation: CASSQTGLAGAGGQETQYF.

The chain couples TRBV28 to TRBJ1-5, with a tentative D call TRBD1 (5 bases). This CDR3 spans 15 amino acids. V was cut by 6 bases and J by 4 bases, with 16 bases left in between. The germline gives CDR1 MDHEN, CDR2 SYDVKM. The CDR3 loop reads CASSPRVEGNQPQHF. In nucleotides, the CDR3 is TGTGCCAGCAGCCCAAGGGTAGAGGGGAATCAGCCCCAGCATTTT.

The chain links TRBV4-3 to TRBJ2-1, with 13 positions matching TRBD2. V was clipped by 0 bases and J by 7 bases; unmatched bases: 6. CDR3 length: 17 amino acids. CDR1 and CDR2 from the germline V gene are LGHNA and YSLEER. CDR3 amino acids: CASSQDMTSGRWNEQFF. CDR3 in DNA: TGCGCCAGCAGCCAAGATATGACTAGCGGGAGGTGGAATGAGCAGTTCTTC.

CDR3 sequence reads: CASSVALFEAVTYEQYF. Written as DNA, the CDR3 is TGTGCCAGCAGCGTAGCTCTATTTGAGGCCGTGACCTACGAGCAGTACTTC. The V call is TRBV9, the J call TRBJ2-7, with no clear D. The CDR3 contains 17 residues. CDR1 SGDLS and CDR2 YYNGEE come from the germline V gene. Trimming removed 0 bases from V and 2 bases from J, with 18 bases in between.

The chain employs TRBV19 and TRBJ2-3; D is ambiguous. The germline V and J ends were trimmed by 5 bases and 0 bases, with 12 bases remaining between them. This CDR3 region has 15 residues. The germline CDR1 and CDR2 sequences are LNHDA and SQIVND (reference sequence). CDR3 in amino acids: CASSPRLSSTDTQYF. DNA of the CDR3: TGTGCCAGTAGTCCGCGTTTAAGTAGCACAGATACGCAGTATTTT.

V gene TRBV11-3 combines with J gene TRBJ2-5; D uncertain. Germline lookup yields CDR1 SGHNT and CDR2 YENEEA. The CDR3 contains 14 residues. V was pared by 4 bases and J by 3 bases, with 12 bases between. CDR3 in amino acids: CASSSGPGEETQYF. CDR3 bases: TGTGCCAGCAGCTCAGGACCCGGAGAAGAGACCCAGTACTTC.

The chain joins TRBV15 to TRBJ2-3; TRBD2 matches at 11 bases. The CDR3 has 16 amino acids. V lost 4 bases to trimming and J lost 2 bases; unmatched junction nucleotides: 5. Germline V CDR1 and CDR2: LNHNV, YYDKDF (reference sequence). CDR3 DNA sequence: TGTGCCACCAGCAAGGGACTAGCGGTCTACACAGATACGCAGTATTTT. Encoded protein: CATSKGLAVYTDTQYF.

This clone was seen only once. This sequence joins TRBV7-5 and TRBJ1-5; the D call of TRBD1 is as the table states it, not checked on the DNA. TRBV7-5 is a pseudogene locus. This CDR3 is built from 17 residues. The CDR3 DNA reads as TGTGCCAGAAGCAAAAAGTGGCGAGGGGGCAGGTCTCAGCCCCAGCATTTT. Protein product: CARSKKWRGGRSQPQHF.

For this clone: Within the sample, other DNA sequences also encode this same CDR3. The chain uses TRBV28 and TRBJ2-7; no definite D call. V lost 5 bases to trimming and J lost 2 bases, with 4 bases between them. CDR3 length: 11 residues. Germline CDR1 MDHEN, CDR2 SYDVKM. In nucleotides, the CDR3 is TGTGCCAGCAGTCTAACCTACGAGCAGTACTTC. Its protein is CASSLTYEQYF.

The V call is TRBV28, the J call TRBJ1-5, with D possibly TRBD1 on 6 matching bases. CDR1 and CDR2 from the germline V gene are MDHEN and SYDVKM. CDR3 size: 13 residues. Trimming stripped 5 bases from V and 4 bases from J, with 9 bases between. In DNA form, the CDR3 reads TGTGCCAGCAGTGGGACAAGTAATCAGCCCCAGCATTTT. Encoded protein: CASSGTSNQPQHF.

The chain combines TRBV7-6 with TRBJ1-3; 8 nucleotides agree with TRBD1. The CDR3 loop spans 16 amino acids. Germline CDR1 reads SGHVS; CDR2 reads FNYEAQ. With V trimmed by 1 base and J by 3 bases, 5 bases remained unmatched. CDR3 region: CASSLEAGGHGNTIYF. CDR3 nucleotides: TGTGCCAGCAGCTTAGAGGCAGGGGGCCATGGAAACACCATATATTTT.

In the case of this clone: Other DNA variants within this sample encode the same CDR3. This chain joins TRBV7-9 and TRBJ2-7; 8 bases match TRBD1. CDR1 and CDR2 (germline): SEHNR, FQNEAQ (reference sequence). The ends lost 4 bases at V and 3 bases at J; junction bases unmatched: 5. This CDR3 spans 14 amino acids. CDR3 loop: CASSSGQGVYEQYF. CDR3 bases: TGTGCCAGCAGCTCCGGACAGGGTGTCTACGAGCAGTACTTC.

As concerns this clone: Other DNA sequences in the same sample also yield this CDR3. The chain couples TRBV5-6 to TRBJ2-5; D is unresolved. The CDR3 extends over 11 amino acids. V lost 2 bases, J lost 5 bases, and 4 bases lay in between. CDR1 is SGHDT and CDR2 is YYEEEE in the germline V gene. The CDR3 loop reads CASSLSETQYF. CDR3 sequence (DNA): TGTGCCAGCAGCTTATCGGAGACCCAGTACTTC.

The V call is TRBV11-2, the J call TRBJ2-7; D is possibly TRBD1 or TRBD2 (5 bases each). Germline CDR1 reads SGHAT; CDR2 reads FQNNGV. The CDR3 length is 15 residues. V was clipped by 5 bases and J by 1 base, with 15 bases between them. The CDR3 loop is CASSARDGNSYEQYF. Written as DNA, the CDR3 is TGTGCCAGCAGCGCTAGGGACGGAAATTCCTACGAGCAGTACTTC.

The chain is built from TRBV7-9 and TRBJ2-3, with 9 nucleotides matching TRBD2. Germline V gene sequence: CDR1 SEHNR, CDR2 FQNEAQ (reference sequence). Trimming removed 5 bases from V and 0 bases from J; junction bases left unmatched: 9. CDR3 length: 17 amino acids. This CDR3 is CASSEGLAGDSTDTQYF. In DNA, the CDR3 is TGTGCCAGCAGCGAGGGTTTAGCGGGGGATAGCACAGATACGCAGTATTTT.

The chain joins TRBV15 to TRBJ2-7; D may be TRBD2 (8 bases). Germline V gene sequence: CDR1 LNHNV, CDR2 YYDKDF (reference sequence). With 6 bases removed from V and 5 bases from J, the gap between germline ends came to 23 bases. The CDR3 consists of 16 residues. CDR3 coding DNA: TGTGCCACCAGTCAGGGGGATTGGGGACTAGACCACGAGCAGTACTTC. Amino acids: CATSQGDWGLDHEQYF.

This chain uses TRBV28 with TRBJ2-3; the D call may be TRBD1 or TRBD2 (5 bases each). V lost 1 base and J lost 0, with 11 bases in between. Germline lookup yields CDR1 MDHEN and CDR2 SYDVKM. The CDR3 consists of 16 residues. CDR3 residues: CASSLLRGVSTDTQYF. The CDR3 DNA follows: TGTGCCAGCAGTTTATTAAGGGGAGTAAGCACAGATACGCAGTATTTT.

This clone was counted between two and nine times. The rearrangement uses TRBV5-5 and TRBJ1-1; D gene uncertain. The ends were cut back, 5 bases at V and 2 bases at J, with 13 bases in the middle. The V gene's germline CDR1 is SGHKS and CDR2 YYEKEE (reference sequence). The CDR3 covers 14 residues. The CDR3 DNA reads TGTGCCAGCAGTCCCGTTGCAGGTAACACTGAAGCTTTCTTT. Protein sequence: CASSPVAGNTEAFF.

Points on this clone: This same CDR3 is encoded by further DNA sequences in the sample. The rearrangement links TRBV28 to TRBJ2-7; 12 nucleotides align to TRBD2. J gave up 0 bases and V 6 bases, and 3 bases lay outside the gene matches. Per germline, CDR1 MDHEN and CDR2 SYDVKM. The CDR3 runs to 15 residues. CDR3 residues: CASRTGLAGSYEQYF. The CDR3 nucleotides are TGTGCCAGCAGAACGGGACTAGCGGGCTCCTACGAGCAGTACTTC.

This chain joins TRBV27 and TRBJ2-5; no clear D gene. Germline CDR1 MNHEY, CDR2 SMNVEV (reference sequence). CDR3 length: 15 amino acids. Between the trimmed V and J ends, which lost 5 bases and 4 bases, there was a span of 17 bases. CDR3 loop: CASSVSDSSPETQYF. CDR3 in DNA: TGTGCCAGCAGTGTCAGTGACTCCTCACCAGAGACCCAGTACTTC.

The chain uses TRBV10-3 and TRBJ1-2; D is possibly TRBD1 (6 bases). Germline V gene lookup returns CDR1 ENHRY and CDR2 SYGVKD. Trimming removed 0 bases at V and 5 bases at J, with 13 bases between. This CDR3 contains 15 residues. DNA of the CDR3: TGTGCCATCAGTGAGTCCGGGGGGCGAGGATATGGCTACACCTTC. Translated: CAISESGGRGYGYTF.

J is TRBJ1-1 and V is TRBV19; D might be TRBD1 (5 bases). Trimming pared 2 bases from V and 4 bases from J, leaving 11 bases between. The CDR3 consists of 14 residues. In germline, CDR1 is LNHDA, CDR2 SQIVND (reference sequence). The CDR3 sequence: CASSITPGGTEAFF. CDR3 coding DNA: TGTGCCAGTAGTATAACTCCCGGGGGCACTGAAGCTTTCTTT.

The J gene is TRBJ2-7, the V gene TRBV9; D possibly corresponds to TRBD1 (6 bases). The V and J ends lost 4 bases and 0 bases respectively, with 8 bases between them. Germline V gene lookup returns CDR1 SGDLS and CDR2 YYNGEE. The CDR3 sequence is 13 residues long. The CDR3 is CASSLDSSYEQYF. CDR3 nucleotides: TGTGCCAGCAGCCTGGACAGCTCCTACGAGCAGTACTTC.

To note about this clone: The sample contains more than one DNA sequence encoding this CDR3. The chain carries TRBV9 and TRBJ2-1, with D possibly called TRBD1 or TRBD2 (5 bases each). V was trimmed by 0 bases and J by 5 bases, leaving 6 bases between them. The germline gives CDR1 SGDLS, CDR2 YYNGEE. The CDR3 is 13 amino acids. The chain's CDR3 is CASSVGGDNEQFF. CDR3 nucleotides: TGTGCCAGCAGCGTAGGAGGGGACAATGAGCAGTTCTTC.

CDR3 DNA: TGCGCCAGCAGTGAAGAAAGTGGCTCTGGCTACACCTTC. It encodes CASSEESGSGYTF. The chain couples TRBV10-2 to TRBJ1-2; the D is unclear. CDR1 and CDR2 (germline): WSHSY, SAAADI. The CDR3 runs to 13 residues. V was pared by 3 bases and J by 7 bases, with 12 bases between.